This T cell receptor (beta chain) originates from a study of blood T cell repertoires in COVID-19. CDR1 is SGHVS and CDR2 is FQNEAQ in the germline V gene. The CDR3 runs 16 residues. Trimming cost V 1 base and J 4 bases, with 14 bases left between them. The table came from immunoSEQ multiplex PCR; TCRdb's copy has only in-frame clones and leaves some out. The sample carries under 250,000 clones, 85% recorded once. The participants were between 18 and 89 years old and came from some 23 US areas. V is TRBV7-8 and J is TRBJ2-1; no firm D call. The sequence came from a woman aged 50 to 60 with acute COVID-19. Sequencing was performed on PBMCs or T cells enriched from blood (not recorded which). The CDR3 nucleotides read TGTGCCAGCAGCTTAGAAGGTCTAGTGAGATACAATGAGCAGTTCTTC. This sequence encodes CASSLEGLVRYNEQFF.